This entry is about one TCR beta chain. V trimming: 3 bases; J trimming: 3 bases; junction bases outside the gene matches: 0. Germline V gives CDR1 SEHNR, CDR2 FQNEAQ (reference sequence). There are 14 residues in the CDR3. Original analysis: Using reference gene primer amplification, nucleated cell counts were estimated. Repertoires were generated with immunoSEQ multiplex PCR, while TCRdb's copy carries only in-frame clones and drops some. That table furnishes V, J and clone size, whereas the DNA furnished D and trimming. The data show around 220,000 clones, 80% seen once. This record belongs to a study of blood T cell repertoires in COVID-19. On the study more broadly: The cDNA or gDNA used as material had been derived from T cells, B-cell-depleted T cells, or PBMCs.

Participants came from roughly 24 US areas, aged about 18 to 95 years. Participants' own reports of clinical history determined their cohort assignment. The sequenced material came from PBMCs or T cells enriched from blood (not recorded which). This TCR derives from a woman aged 40 to 50 with acute COVID-19. The rearrangement joins TRBV7-9 to TRBJ2-1; 9 bases line up with TRBD2. In DNA form, the CDR3 reads TGTGCCAGCAGCTTTAGCGGGAGCTACAATGAGCAGTTCTTC. This encodes CASSFSGSYNEQFF.